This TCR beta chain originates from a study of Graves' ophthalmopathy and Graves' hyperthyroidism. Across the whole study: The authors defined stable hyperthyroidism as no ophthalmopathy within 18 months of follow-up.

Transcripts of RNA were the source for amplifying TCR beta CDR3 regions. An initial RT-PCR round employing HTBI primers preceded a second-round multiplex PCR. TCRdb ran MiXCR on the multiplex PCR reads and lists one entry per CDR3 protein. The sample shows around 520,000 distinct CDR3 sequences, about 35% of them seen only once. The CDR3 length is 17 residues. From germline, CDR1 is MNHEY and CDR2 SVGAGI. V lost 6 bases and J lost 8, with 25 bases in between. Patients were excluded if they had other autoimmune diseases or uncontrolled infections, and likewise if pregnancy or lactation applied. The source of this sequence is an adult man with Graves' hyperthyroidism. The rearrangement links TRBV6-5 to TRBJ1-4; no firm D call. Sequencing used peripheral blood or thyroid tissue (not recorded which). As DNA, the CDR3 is TGTGCCAGCAGAAAAGTACCCCGGATGCAGGCTGGCGAAAAACTGTTTTTT. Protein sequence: CASRKVPRMQAGEKLFF.